This T cell receptor (beta chain) was captured in a study of T-cell memory formation after mild COVID-19. Findings and caveats of the study: Clones shrinking between day 15 and 85 showed a balanced CD4/CD8 split, and those that grew later tilted toward CD4+.

With constant-segment primers, 5'RACE yielded cDNA libraries of TCR alpha and TCR beta that carried sample barcodes and UMIs. TCRdb re-derived calls from the 5' RACE reads in MiXCR, one entry per CDR3 protein. The table records around 150,000 distinct CDR3 sequences, around a third of them present only once. The V end lost 3 bases, the J end lost 6 bases, and 11 bases lay between the germline ends. This CDR3 has 14 amino acids. Germline V CDR1 and CDR2: MNHEY, SVGEGT. About this clonotype itself: Its specificity is not known.

This TCR derives from an adult woman who had mild COVID-19 (a few samples of this study predate the infection). Cell type and time point are not known. Sequenced input: PBMCs or a T cell subset sorted from them (not recorded which). The chain recombines TRBV6-2 or TRBV6-3 with TRBJ2-2; D unclear. The CDR3 region has the DNA TGTGCCAGCAGTTATTCCCTTTATTCCGGGGAGCTGTTTTTT. It is translated as CASSYSLYSGELFF.